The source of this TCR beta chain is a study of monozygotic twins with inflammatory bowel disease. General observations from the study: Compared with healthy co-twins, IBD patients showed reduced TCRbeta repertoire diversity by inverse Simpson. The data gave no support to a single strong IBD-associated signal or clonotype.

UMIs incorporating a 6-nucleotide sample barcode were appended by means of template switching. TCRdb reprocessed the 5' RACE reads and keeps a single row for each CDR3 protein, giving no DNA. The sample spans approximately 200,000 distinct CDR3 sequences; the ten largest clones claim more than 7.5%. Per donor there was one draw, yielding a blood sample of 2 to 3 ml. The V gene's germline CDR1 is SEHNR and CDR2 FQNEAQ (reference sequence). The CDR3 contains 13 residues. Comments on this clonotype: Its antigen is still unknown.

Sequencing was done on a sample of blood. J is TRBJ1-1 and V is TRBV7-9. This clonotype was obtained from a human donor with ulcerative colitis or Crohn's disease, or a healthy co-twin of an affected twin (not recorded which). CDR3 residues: CASSLNTGTEAFF.